This T cell receptor (beta chain) was captured by sequencing in a study of blood T cell repertoires in COVID-19. J was trimmed by 4 bases and V by 8 bases; bases with no gene match: 13. CDR1 and CDR2 (germline): SQVTM, ANQGSEA. This CDR3 region has 14 residues. Profiling relied on immunoSEQ multiplex PCR, and the TCRdb table lists in-frame clones only, not all of them. The sample lists about 280,000 clones; about four fifths were seen once. The sample comprised PBMCs or T cells enriched from blood (not recorded which). This rearrangement joins TRBV29-1 to TRBJ1-1; 7 positions agree with TRBD1. This TCR was recovered from a man in his forties who had been exposed to COVID-19. In DNA form, the CDR3 reads TGCAGCTCCAGAAGGGGGCAGGGGGTCACTGAAGCTTTCTTT. As protein: CSSRRGQGVTEAFF.